This TCR beta chain was profiled in a study of blood T cell repertoires in COVID-19. Authors' methods: How many nucleated cells were present was estimated from reference gene primer amplification. Using immunoSEQ multiplex PCR, the repertoire was profiled, and TCRdb retains in-frame clones only, with some absent. V, J and clone size were drawn from that table, and D and trimming were deduced from the DNA. The table shows 40,000 to 55,000 clones, with 90% occurring only once. This CDR3 is built from 15 residues. The sample taken for sequencing was peripheral blood. V gene TRBV21-1 combines with J gene TRBJ1-5; the DNA was not compared with TRBD1, the D call given in the table. TRBV21-1 is a pseudogene. This clonotype was obtained from a woman aged 80 or over with acute or convalescent COVID-19. The CDR3 DNA reads TGTGCCAGCAGCAAGGGGACAATGGGCAATCAGCCCCAGCATTTT. Protein: CASSKGTMGNQPQHF.